Listed here are 3 T cell receptor beta chains from one sample, sequenced in a study of early T cells in non-severe SARS-CoV-2 infection. TCRdb itself ran the 5' RACE reads through MiXCR, one entry per CDR3 protein. This repertoire shows tens of thousands of distinct CDR3 sequences, approximately 9.4% found once; its top ten account for more than 13%. Specimen: whole blood. The source of these receptors is an adult who was a healthcare worker with PCR-confirmed SARS-CoV-2 infection or an uninfected control (not recorded which).

This clonotype occurred a few times. The V and J genes are TRBV11-3 and TRBJ2-1; TRBD2 agrees at 9 bases. V shed 1 base and J 9 bases; nucleotides not matched to a gene: 13. Germline assignment: CDR1 SGHNT and CDR2 YENEEA. The CDR3 is 17 residues long. CDR3 sequence (DNA): TGTGCCAGCAGCTTAGGGTCTGGGGTAGCGGGAGCTATTGAGCAGTTCTTC. Translating gives CASSLGSGVAGAIEQFF.

This clonotype has at least ten counts. The chain uses TRBV27 and TRBJ2-1, with 12 bases matching TRBD2. Germline V gene sequence: CDR1 MNHEY, CDR2 SMNVEV (reference sequence). The CDR3 covers 19 residues. Trimming cost V 5 bases and J 6 bases; bases outside gene matches: 17. CDR3 loop: CASSLVPGLAGETANEQFF. The CDR3, as DNA: TGTGCCAGCAGTCTCGTCCCGGGACTAGCGGGCGAGACTGCCAATGAGCAGTTCTTC.

This clonotype was seen ten or more times. No conserved phenylalanine or tryptophan is present at the end of the CDR3, so a read error is the likely explanation. The rearrangement links TRBV20-1 to TRBJ1-6; D perhaps matches TRBD1 (6 bases). Germline V gives CDR1 DFQATT, CDR2 SNEGSKA (reference sequence). CDR3 length equals 16 residues. The ends were cut back, 6 bases at V and 10 bases at J, with 25 bases in the middle. CDR3 sequence reads: CSARILGAGFRSPLHS. DNA for the CDR3: TGCAGTGCGAGGATTTTGGGGGCGGGATTCAGGTCACCCCTCCACTCT.